The rows below give T cell receptor beta chains drawn from one sample of a study of blood T cell repertoires in COVID-19. The table came from immunoSEQ multiplex PCR; TCRdb's copy has only in-frame clones and leaves some out. This table has approximately 210,000 clones, around 75% appearing once. The source material was peripheral blood. Source of these receptors: a human donor in a cohort sampled during active COVID-19. Each CDR3 is given with its conserved first and last residue. D genes are given only for firm matches. Clone size is stated in some rows and not others, as once, few, many or a class when expanded.

>TRBD2|TRBJ2-7|TRBV5-1|16|-
TGCGCCAGCAGCTTCCGACTAGCGGGAGGCCCCTACGAGCAGTACTTC
CASSFRLAGGPYEQYF
>TRBD2|TRBJ2-7|TRBV27|15|-
TGTGCCAGCAGTTACACTAGCGGGAGCTTCTACGAGCAGTACTTC
CASSYTSGSFYEQYF
>-|TRBJ1-2|TRBV6-6|11|-
TGTGCCAGCAGTTACTCGAGTGGCTACACCTTC
CASSYSSGYTF
>-|TRBJ2-3|TRBV6-6|12|-
TGTGCCAGCAGTACTTCTAGAGATACGCAGTATTTT
CASSTSRDTQYF
>TRBD1|TRBJ1-1|TRBV6-6|13|-
TGTGCCAGCAGGGGACAGGGTTTCACTGAAGCTTTCTTT
CASRGQGFTEAFF
>TRBD1|TRBJ1-4|TRBV4-1|16|once
TGCGCCAGCAGCCCAGAATTGAAGGGGGCTGGTGAAAAACTGTTTTTT
CASSPELKGAGEKLFF
>TRBD2|TRBJ2-7|TRBV9|18|-
TGTGCCAGCAGCACCTACGGGACTAGCGGGGTGAACCCCTACGAGCAGTACTTC
CASSTYGTSGVNPYEQYF
>TRBD1|TRBJ1-2|TRBV3-1/TRBV3-2|16|-
TGTGCCAGCAGCCCAGAGACAGGGGGCGCCGGGGATGGCTACACCTTC
CASSPETGGAGDGYTF
>-|TRBJ1-3|TRBV3-1/TRBV3-2|13|-
TGTGCCAGCAGCCTTGCGTCTGGAAACACCATATATTTT
CASSLASGNTIYF
>-|TRBJ2-7|TRBV10-3|16|-
TGTGCCATCAGTGAGTCCCTCTCACTAGGTGGCTACGAGCAGTACTTC
CAISESLSLGGYEQYF
>-|TRBJ1-4|TRBV5-1|15|-
TGCGCCAGCACTACCGCAGGATACCGAAATGAAAAACTGTTTTTT
CASTTAGYRNEKLFF
>TRBD1|TRBJ1-4|TRBV4-1|15|-
TGCGCCAGCAGCCAAGATGGGACAGGGAATGAAAAACTGTTTTTT
CASSQDGTGNEKLFF
>TRBD1|TRBJ1-2|TRBV28|15|once
TGTGCCAGCCATCTAGGGGGCGGCTCTAACTATGGCTACACCTTC
CASHLGGGSNYGYTF
>-|TRBJ2-7|TRBV28|14|few
TGTGCCAGCAGGCCCCCGATCGCCTTAGCCGAGCAGTACTTC
CASRPPIALAEQYF
>TRBD1|TRBJ2-1|TRBV7-3|15|once
TGTGCCAGCAGCCAGGGACAGGGGATCGGCAATGAGCAGTTCTTC
CASSQGQGIGNEQFF
>-|TRBJ1-4|TRBV4-2|18|-
TGTGCCAGCAGCCAAGACGTATGGGACGGTGGGACAAATGAAAAACTGTTTTTT
CASSQDVWDGGTNEKLFF
>-|TRBJ1-5|TRBV19|14|-
TGTGCCAGTAGTATTTCAGGGTACCGTCAGCCCCAGCATTTT
CASSISGYRQPQHF
>-|TRBJ1-2|TRBV15|16|-
TGTGCCACCAGCAGAGAGGTGGGCGTGAGCTACTATGGCTACACCTTC
CATSREVGVSYYGYTF
>TRBD1|TRBJ1-1|TRBV6-5|15|-
TGTGCCAGCAGTCGACCCGGGACAGGGAACACTGAAGCTTTCTTT
CASSRPGTGNTEAFF
>-|TRBJ1-2|TRBV11-2|15|-
TGTGCCAGCAGCTTAGATCTGGTAGGGGACTATGGCTACACCTTC
CASSLDLVGDYGYTF
>-|TRBJ2-7|TRBV28|12|-
TGTGCCAGCAGGCAGGGTTCCTACGAGCAGTACTTC
CASRQGSYEQYF
>-|TRBJ2-7|TRBV12-3/TRBV12-4|13|-
TGTGCCAGCAGATCTGACACTTCCTACGAGCAGTACTTC
CASRSDTSYEQYF
>-|TRBJ2-2|TRBV5-1|15|once
TGCGCCAGCAGCCCCCAAGGGGCGAACACCGGGGAGCTGTTTTTT
CASSPQGANTGELFF
>-|TRBJ1-2|TRBV9|13|-
TGTGCCAGCAGTGTTACTCCTACCCGCGGCTACACCTTC
CASSVTPTRGYTF
>TRBD2|TRBJ2-5|TRBV5-8|16|few
TGTGCCAGCAGCACACCTAGCGGGGTGTACCAAGAGACCCAGTACTTC
CASSTPSGVYQETQYF
>TRBD1|TRBJ2-7|TRBV11-2|17|-
TGTGCCAGCAGCTCCTATATCTGGGGGACAGGGGGTCACGAGCAGTACTTC
CASSSYIWGTGGHEQYF
>-|TRBJ1-2|TRBV9|13|many
TGTGCCAGCAGCGCTGGCAGGGACTATGGCTACACCTTC
CASSAGRDYGYTF
>TRBD2|TRBJ2-3|TRBV27|16|-
TGTGCCAGCAGTCCCTCTAGCGGTACTAGCACAGATACGCAGTATTTT
CASSPSSGTSTDTQYF
>-|TRBJ2-7|TRBV12-5|15|-
TGTGCTAGTGGTTTGGAAGGAGGGAGGTCCTACGAGCAGTACTTC
CASGLEGGRSYEQYF
>-|TRBJ2-7|TRBV28|14|-
TGTGCCAGCAGTGGCCCGCCGCGGCATTACGAGCAGTACTTC
CASSGPPRHYEQYF
>-|TRBJ1-1|TRBV6-5|14|-
TGTGCCAGCAGTTATTCGGTCAGGGTCACTGAAGCTTTCTTT
CASSYSVRVTEAFF
>-|TRBJ1-1|TRBV6-5|14|-
TGTGCCAGCAGATTTGAGGGATTGAACACTGAAGCTTTCTTT
CASRFEGLNTEAFF
>TRBD1|TRBJ1-2|TRBV5-6|14|-
TGTGCCAGCAGCGCTCGACAGGGGATCGCTGGCTACACCTTC
CASSARQGIAGYTF
>TRBD1|TRBJ1-1|TRBV6-2/TRBV6-3|15|once
TGTGCCAGCAGTTACCCTGGGACAGAAGACACTGAAGCTTTCTTT
CASSYPGTEDTEAFF
>-|TRBJ1-5|TRBV10-3|17|-
TGTGCCATCAGTGAGTCGTCGGGGGGCTGGGGCAATCAGCCCCAGCATTTT
CAISESSGGWGNQPQHF
>-|TRBJ2-3|TRBV27|14|-
TGTGCCAGCAGTTTGACGGGAAGCACAGATACGCAGTATTTT
CASSLTGSTDTQYF
>TRBD1|TRBJ1-4|TRBV2|14|-
TGTGCCAGCAGCCTGGACAGGGGGCATGAAAAACTGTTTTTT
CASSLDRGHEKLFF
>TRBD2|TRBJ2-3|TRBV7-2|15|-
TGTGCCAGCAGCCCACGACTAGCGGGCACAGATACGCAGTATTTT
CASSPRLAGTDTQYF
>TRBD2|TRBJ2-3|TRBV27|14|large
TGTGCCAGCAGTGAGCGGGATCCCACAGATACGCAGTATTTT
CASSERDPTDTQYF
>TRBD1|TRBJ2-7|TRBV7-6|15|-
TGTGCCAGCAGCCCGACGACAGGGACCTCCTACGAGCAGTACTTC
CASSPTTGTSYEQYF
>-|TRBJ2-7|TRBV28|14|-
TGTGCCAGCAGTCCCCGCGGACAGTATTACGAGCAGTACTTC
CASSPRGQYYEQYF
>TRBD1|TRBJ1-5|TRBV19|16|-
TGTGCCAGTAGTCTCCGGACAGGGGGCGATAGTCAGCCCCAGCATTTT
CASSLRTGGDSQPQHF
>TRBD1|TRBJ2-3|TRBV27|14|-
TGTGCCACCTCGGACAGGGCAGGCACAGATACGCAGTATTTT
CATSDRAGTDTQYF
>TRBD1|TRBJ2-7|TRBV6-6|14|few
TGTGCCAGCTCCGAAGGGACAGGGAGTAACGAGCAGTACTTC
CASSEGTGSNEQYF
>-|TRBJ1-5|TRBV7-2|14|-
TGTGCCAGCAGCCCTAACAGGGTCTTGGGGCCCCAGCATTTT
CASSPNRVLGPQHF
>-|TRBJ2-7|TRBV5-1|15|-
TGCGCCAGCAGCTTGGTGTCGGACAACTCCTACGAGCAGTACTTC
CASSLVSDNSYEQYF
>-|TRBJ1-4|TRBV27|15|-
TGTGCCAGCAGTTTTTACGGGGGGGCTCGTGAAAAACTGTTTTTT
CASSFYGGAREKLFF